This T cell receptor beta chain was obtained from a study of T-cell reconstitution after alpha-beta-depleted transplantation in children. Unique molecular identifiers tagged the TCRbeta library. TCRdb re-called the PCR reads through MiXCR, storing one row per CDR3 protein. The repertoire holds 300,000 or so distinct CDR3 sequences, approximately 23% seen once, with over 9.5% in the top ten. The CDR3 has 18 amino acids. Trimming pared 2 bases from V and 4 bases from J, leaving 21 bases between. Germline loops: CDR1 SGHAT, CDR2 FQDESV (reference sequence). The rearrangement links TRBV11-1 to TRBJ1-3; no reliable D call. This specimen consisted of PBMCs, mostly from graft donor cells, obtained 180 days after TCRalphabeta/CD19-depleted stem cell transplant. The clonotype comes from a male patient younger than 18 who had a stem cell transplant for acute lymphoblastic leukemia, so the T cells may come from the graft donor. CDR3 nucleotides: TGTGCCAGCAGCTTACATACCACCCCCTCCATCCTCGGAAACACCATATATTTT. It is translated as CASSLHTTPSILGNTIYF.